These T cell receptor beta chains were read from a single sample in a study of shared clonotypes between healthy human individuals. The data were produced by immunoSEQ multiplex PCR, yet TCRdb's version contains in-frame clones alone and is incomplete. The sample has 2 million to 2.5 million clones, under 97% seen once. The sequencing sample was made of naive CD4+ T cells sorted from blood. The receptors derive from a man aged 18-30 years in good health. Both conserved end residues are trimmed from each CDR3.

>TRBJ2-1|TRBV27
ASRGLAGGPAYNEQF
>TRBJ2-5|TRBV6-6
ASSYSQGGKWGTQY
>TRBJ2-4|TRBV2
ASSETRTIY
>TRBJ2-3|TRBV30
AWSVQRNTDTQY
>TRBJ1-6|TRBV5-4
ASSLEGGRNSPLH
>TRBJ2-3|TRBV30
AWQPSLNTDTQY
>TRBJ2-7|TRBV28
ASSLRGALSEQY
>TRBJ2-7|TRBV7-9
ASGGTGTDEQY
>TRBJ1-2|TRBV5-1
ASSPDSGYGYT
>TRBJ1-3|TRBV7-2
ASSQSVGGGNTIY
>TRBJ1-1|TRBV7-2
ASSRQGAETEAF
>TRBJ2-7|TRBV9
ASSVGTGLVYEQY
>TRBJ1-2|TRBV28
ASSAGGPDTTTYGYT
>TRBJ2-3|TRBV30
AWSVRAVLVGKGDTQY
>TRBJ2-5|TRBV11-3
ASSLGTPWAGAQETQY
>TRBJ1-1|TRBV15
ATSSREGSRTEAF
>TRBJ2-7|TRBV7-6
ASSSGGTAYEQY
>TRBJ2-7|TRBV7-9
ASSLKGLAGAYEQY
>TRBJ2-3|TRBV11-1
ASSPRLTDTQY
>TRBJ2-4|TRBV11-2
ASSPPGLALSIQY
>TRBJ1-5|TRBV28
ASSQRQGARSNQPQH
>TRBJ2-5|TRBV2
ASSGQGARETQY
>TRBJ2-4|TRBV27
ASSLRREEYIQY
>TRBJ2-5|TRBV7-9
ASGEFVVRSRETQY
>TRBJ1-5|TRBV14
ASSQDLGAPQH
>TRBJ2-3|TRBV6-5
ASSPTSGSTDTQY
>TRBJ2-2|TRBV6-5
ASSRWKEELF
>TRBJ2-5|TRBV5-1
ASSSNRQGETQY
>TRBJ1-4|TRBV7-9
ASSLGGPANEKLF
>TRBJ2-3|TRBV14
ASSQGGQLTDTQY
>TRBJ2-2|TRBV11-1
ASSLHGAAIGTGELF
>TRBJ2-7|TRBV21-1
ASSNTGTPNWNSYEQY
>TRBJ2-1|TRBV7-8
ASSLGQSRYEQF
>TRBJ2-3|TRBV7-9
ASSLAQVSSVTQY
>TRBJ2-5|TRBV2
ASTYGGLQQETQY
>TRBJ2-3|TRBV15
ATSPMDWGTITDTQY
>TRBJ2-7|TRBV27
ASSLVRTGYEQC
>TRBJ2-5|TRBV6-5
ASTPTGWPFETQY